Sequencing of this TCR beta chain was carried out in a study of T-cell memory formation after mild COVID-19. Study outcomes and limitations: The finding that pre-infection memory included some responding clones suggested that cross-reactive memory joined.

Concerning this clonotype: Its antigen is unidentified.

From the 5' RACE reads, TCRdb called clonotypes with MiXCR, one entry per CDR3 protein. This table has hundreds of thousands of distinct CDR3 sequences, roughly 20% appearing once. Germline trimming cut 1 base from V and 14 bases from J; bases unmatched to any gene: 5. The CDR3 extends over 13 amino acids. Germline V gene lookup returns CDR1 LGHDT and CDR2 YNNKEL (reference sequence). The TCR originated in an adult woman who had mild COVID-19 (a few samples of this study predate the infection). Cell type and time point are not known. The rearrangement links TRBV3-1 to TRBJ2-1; 10 positions match TRBD2. Specimen: PBMCs or a T cell subset sorted from them (not recorded which). CDR3 sequence (DNA): TGTGCCAGCAGCCAAGGAGCGGGGGGGCAAGAGTTCTTC. Residues: CASSQGAGGQEFF.